This TCR beta chain was recovered during a study of T cell clonality in common variable immunodeficiency. Produced via immunoSEQ multiplex PCR; TCRdb's table is partial and in-frame only. The sample shows around 45,000 clones, none of them appearing just once. Findings and limits, study-wide: The cause of increased CVID clonality remains unclear without subpopulation sequencing.

Trimming pared 3 bases from V and 5 bases from J, leaving 19 bases between. The CDR3 has 15 residues. The V gene's germline CDR1 is SQVTM and CDR2 ANQGSEA. This clone was counted many times. Its antigen is undetermined. The sequenced fragment ends 3 residues before the CDR3 boundary, so the rest is inferred from the germline J gene. The specimen was peripheral blood mononuclear cells. The TCR sequence derives from a person aged 18 to 70 in good health. The gene calls are TRBV29-1 and TRBJ2-5; perhaps TRBD1 as D (6 bases). The covered CDR3 bases are TGCAGCGTTGATGAATCTAAAACAGGGATTGAGACC. It is translated as CSVDESKTGIET. The whole CDR3 sequence is CSVDESKTGIETQYF.